The source of this TCR beta chain is a study of shared clonotypes between healthy human individuals (dated by TCRdb to about 2020). For the study in its entirety: The cohort comprised a couple of women and a few men aged 18 to 49 years. To estimate repertoire size and how much clonotype sharing occurs between individuals, the study deeply sequenced the blood TCR repertoires of several healthy adults. Different laboratories and diverse techniques were used to prepare libraries and sequence TCR repertoires, to increase sequencing depth and limit assay-specific biases. Per donor, leukapheresis produced somewhere between about 0.8 and 9.5 billion PBMCs. The investigation overall reported the following: Pairwise subsampling led to the expectation that sequencing depth would affect the degree of clonotype sharing among donors. Sampling was restricted to blood, and TCR repertoires in tissue are likely to differ from TCR repertoires in blood. Because the study included a small number of donors, the genetic and exposure-history diversity represented was limited.

The donors were healthy, HIV-negative adults with no recently reported acute infections or vaccinations. All donors were Caucasian adults living in Nashville, Tennessee, USA. For unsorted samples, 70 million to 95 million PBMCs were counted, and genomic DNA was extracted using the QIAamp DNA Blood Mini kit. Blood was collected by leukapheresis, and PBMCs were isolated by Ficoll-Histopaque density gradient centrifugation and then cryopreserved in liquid nitrogen vapor phase. Measured from the cysteine to the phenylalanine, the CDR3 is 13 residues long. Of the read, only the CDR3 DNA is kept; its 39 bases are in frame from base 1. Reading the germline V gene (reference sequence) gives CDR1 LNHDA and CDR2 SQIVND. The V end loses 7 bases and the J end loses 1 base, and a stretch of 9 bases separates them. TCR CDR3 regions were amplified from genomic DNA by multiplex PCR using the deep immunoSEQ assay. Extracted genomic DNA from each cell subset was distributed evenly across all wells of several immunoSEQ 96-well plates, and each plate was treated as a replicate. For unsorted PBMC, each replicate PCR was loaded with approximately 300 ng genomic DNA, equivalent to tens of thousands of T cell genomes. Ten immunoSEQ deep assay plates were used to sequence the unsorted PBMC genomic DNA. The purified libraries were quantified using a Qubit 3.0 fluorometer, sized with a Bioanalyzer 2100, and then quantified again using the KAPA Library Quantification kit. Each immunoSEQ 96-well plate was sequenced on its own single-read 150-cycle Illumina NextSeq 550 flow cell. The study's own analysis went as follows. Because only junctional sequences without quality scores were contained in the immunoSEQ output, filtering matching that applied to full-length reads could not be performed. To assign V/J genes and CDR3, sequences were annotated against IMGT germline references using PyIR, a Python wrapper for IgBLAST v1.9. Reads were filtered out if the reads had weak V/J assignments (E-value above 1e-6), no CDR3, stop codons, out-of-frame junctions, or ambiguous translated residues. V3J clonotypes were defined as sequences sharing an identical inferred V gene, J gene, and CDR3 amino acid sequence. The percentage overlap between two repertoires was calculated by dividing the number of shared unique clonotypes by the size of the smaller repertoire. Repertoire richness was assessed with RTK rarefaction, the Chao1 estimator, and Recon v2.1 estimates of unobserved clonotypes. This immuneACCESS table, as held by TCRdb, lists in-frame sequences with V and J called but not all clones. Of the missing ones, under half trace to an unresolved V gene in checked studies; the others have no known cause. For V, J and clone size, that table is used; D and trimming come from the DNA. This sample gives approximately 480,000 clones in total; approximately 79% of them show up just once. Around 13% of the sample lies in the top ten.

On this clone: Its recognized antigen is unknown. Base qualities were left out, and no much larger clone turns up one base away.

This chain joins TRBV19 to TRBJ2-3, and possibly TRBD2, on 6 matching bases. Sample: PBMCs. This receptor was identified in a woman aged 40 to 50 in good health. Some clones in this sample may be carry-over from other donors' samples. The DNA sequence follows: TGTGCCAGTACCCCGGGGGGCACAGATACGCAGTATTTT. This yields the protein CASTPGGTDTQYF.